This T cell receptor (beta chain) was documented in a study of T cell repertoires in cytomegalovirus infection. Study in general: From public TCR beta signatures came an indication of both CMV infection and matching HLA type. Study-wide results and caveats: Across the ex vivo response, the dominant clonotypes were HLA-C-restricted CMV-specific TCR beta clonotypes. Accumulated public TCR beta family frequency recognized individuals carrying CMV together with the relevant HLA.

Remarks on this clonotype: Its antigen is still unknown.

TCRdb ran MiXCR on the reads and lists one entry per CDR3 protein. Seen here are fewer than 550,000 distinct CDR3 sequences, approximately 31% observed once, and the top ten hold roughly 13%. The sample consisted of PBMCs. This receptor was identified in a human donor in good health (CMV status not recorded). Some clones in this sample may be carry-over from other donors' samples.

In DNA, the CDR3 is TGTGCCAGCAGTTATAACCCCCGGCACCCCCTCTCCTACGAGCAGTACTTC. Its translation: CASSYNPRHPLSYEQYF. The chain is built from TRBV6-6 and TRBJ2-7; D gene uncertain. The V end was cut by 3 bases, the J end by 0 bases, with 18 bases between. CDR3 size: 17 residues. Germline V lookup: CDR1 MNHNY, CDR2 SVGAGI (reference sequence).